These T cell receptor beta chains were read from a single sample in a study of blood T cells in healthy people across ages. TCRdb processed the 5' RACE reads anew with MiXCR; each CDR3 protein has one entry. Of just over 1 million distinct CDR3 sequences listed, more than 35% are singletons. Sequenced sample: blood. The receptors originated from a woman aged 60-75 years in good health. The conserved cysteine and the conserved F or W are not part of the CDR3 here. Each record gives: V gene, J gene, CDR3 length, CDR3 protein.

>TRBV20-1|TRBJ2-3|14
SAAPGAGGSTDTQY
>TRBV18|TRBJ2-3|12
ASSPPGVTDTQY
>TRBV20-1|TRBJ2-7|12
SARVPGIGYEQY
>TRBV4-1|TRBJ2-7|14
ASSQLPKGRGYEQY
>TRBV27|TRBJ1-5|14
ASSLYTPGTVERQH
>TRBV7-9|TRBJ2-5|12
ASTASGRVEAQY
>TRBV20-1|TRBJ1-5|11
SATGTGAQPQH
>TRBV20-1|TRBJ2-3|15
SASQPGRGFGTDTQY
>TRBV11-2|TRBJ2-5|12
ASSFQGSIETQY
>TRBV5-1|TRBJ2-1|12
ASSRDRGNNEQF
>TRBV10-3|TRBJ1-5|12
AISGPGYNQPQH
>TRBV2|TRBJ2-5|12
ASSRGRHQETQY
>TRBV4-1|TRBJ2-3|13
ASSQLGLVTDTQY
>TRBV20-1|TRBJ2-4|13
SAKTGSQAKNIQY
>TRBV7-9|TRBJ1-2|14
ASSSRDAFPDYGYT
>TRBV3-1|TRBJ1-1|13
ASSQAMKMSTEAF
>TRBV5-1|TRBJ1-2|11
ASSLKRDNGYT
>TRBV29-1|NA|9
SVLTGVEQY
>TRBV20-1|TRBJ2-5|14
SARDLGQSFKETQY
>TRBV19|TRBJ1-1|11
ASSLPGDTEAF
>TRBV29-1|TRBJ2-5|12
SVVQQGNQETQY
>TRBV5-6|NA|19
ASSPHPLAGGPASSYNEQY
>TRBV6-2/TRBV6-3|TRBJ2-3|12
ASSYGGGPDTQY
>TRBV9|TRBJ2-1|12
TSSVSSGYNEQF
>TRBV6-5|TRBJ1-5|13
ASSQTGSFNQPQH
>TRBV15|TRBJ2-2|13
ATSRIRVGDGELF
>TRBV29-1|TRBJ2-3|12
SVDVAGGGDTQY
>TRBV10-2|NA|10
ASRDRRYEQY
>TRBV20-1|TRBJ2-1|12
SARAGLADNEQF
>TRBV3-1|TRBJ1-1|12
ASSQQAGNTEAF
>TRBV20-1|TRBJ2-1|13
SARDQKSSYNEQF
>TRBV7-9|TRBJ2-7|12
ASSLVGQGSLQY
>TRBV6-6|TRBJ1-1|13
ASSSIPGQITEAF
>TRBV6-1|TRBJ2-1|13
ASSEAPSAGGWQF
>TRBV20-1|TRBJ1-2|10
SAMGRDYGYT
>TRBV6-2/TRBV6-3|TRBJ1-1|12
ASSYRTSSGEAF
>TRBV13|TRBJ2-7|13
ASSASFLAPYEQY
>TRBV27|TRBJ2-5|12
ASSLLDSQETQY
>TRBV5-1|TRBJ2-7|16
ASSLAGLAGGPSYEQY
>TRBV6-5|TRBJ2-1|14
ASSKTSGSSYNEQF
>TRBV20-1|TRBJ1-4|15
SARGNDRDPNYEKLF